These T cell receptor beta chains were read from a single sample in a study of Ad26.COV2.S vaccination and SARS-CoV-2 variants. Measured with immunoSEQ multiplex PCR; TCRdb has only the in-frame clones, and not every one. The sample includes a few hundred thousand clones, approximately 92% of them seen just once. The source material was peripheral blood, sampled in a trial of Ad26.COV2.S vaccine versus placebo. The receptors stem from a person between 18 and 65 years old who received the Ad26.COV2.S COVID-19 vaccine or a placebo. The CDR3 runs from the conserved cysteine through the conserved F or W. The D gene is left open where the match is weak. Clone size is stated in some rows and not others, as once, few, many or a class when expanded.

abundance	v_gene	j_gene	d_gene	len	CDR3aa	CDR3nt
NA	TRBV10-2	TRBJ2-7	NA	13	CASSGAGSYEQYF	TGCGCCAGCAGTGGGGCCGGATCTTACGAGCAGTACTTC
NA	TRBV7-2	TRBJ2-7	TRBD1	17	CASSLALWDRGSYEQYF	TGTGCCAGCAGCTTAGCGTTATGGGACAGGGGTTCCTACGAGCAGTACTTC
NA	TRBV27	TRBJ2-5	NA	13	CASSPWGQETQYF	TGTGCCAGCAGTCCATGGGGCCAAGAGACCCAGTACTTC
NA	TRBV3-1/TRBV3-2	TRBJ2-1	NA	15	CASSRTTSLAYEQFF	TGTGCCAGCAGCCGCACCACTAGTCTAGCCTATGAGCAGTTCTTC
NA	TRBV10-3	TRBJ1-2	TRBD1	13	CAIRGQGEDGYTF	TGTGCCATCAGGGGACAGGGGGAGGATGGCTACACCTTC
NA	TRBV10-2	TRBJ2-3	TRBD2	14	CASTSGRVTDTQYF	TGCGCCAGCACTAGCGGGAGAGTCACAGATACGCAGTATTTT
NA	TRBV19	TRBJ1-5	NA	15	CASSIEHRPYQPQHF	TGTGCCAGTAGTATAGAGCACAGGCCTTATCAGCCCCAGCATTTT
NA	TRBV11-2	TRBJ2-7	NA	14	CASSLRGAGTEQYF	TGTGCCAGCAGCCTCAGGGGGGCAGGGACCGAGCAGTACTTC
NA	TRBV3-1/TRBV3-2	TRBJ2-2	TRBD2	16	CASSHGAGGYSGELFF	TGTGCCAGCAGCCACGGGGCGGGAGGTTACTCCGGGGAGCTGTTTTTT
NA	TRBV27	TRBJ2-1	TRBD2	16	CASSSKLSGRFREQFF	TGTGCCAGCAGTTCGAAACTTAGCGGGAGGTTCCGGGAGCAGTTCTTC
NA	TRBV30	TRBJ1-1	NA	17	CASLKGQYTYGGTEAFF	TGTGCCTCACTCAAGGGGCAGTACACCTATGGGGGTACTGAAGCTTTCTTT
NA	TRBV29-1	TRBJ2-4	NA	13	CSVEDSRENIQYF	TGCAGCGTTGAAGACTCCCGGGAAAACATTCAGTACTTC
NA	TRBV9	TRBJ2-5	NA	13	CASSVGGGETQYF	TGTGCCAGCAGCGTAGGAGGGGGAGAGACCCAGTACTTC
NA	TRBV4-1	TRBJ2-5	NA	14	CASSQVTGVETQYF	TGCGCCAGCAGCCAAGTTACGGGAGTGGAGACCCAGTACTTC
NA	TRBV28	TRBJ1-5	NA	16	CASSSAGQSYNQPQHF	TGTGCCAGCAGTTCAGCGGGACAATCCTACAATCAGCCCCAGCATTTT
NA	TRBV5-1	TRBJ2-7	NA	15	CASSPAGSQSYEQYF	TGCGCCAGCAGCCCAGCAGGGTCCCAGTCCTACGAGCAGTACTTC
NA	TRBV5-1	TRBJ2-5	TRBD1	15	CASVRTGTVQETQYF	TGCGCCAGCGTTCGAACTGGGACAGTCCAAGAGACCCAGTACTTC
NA	TRBV6-2/TRBV6-3	TRBJ2-7	NA	14	CASSSSGGSYEQYF	TGTGCCAGCAGTTCGAGTGGTGGCTCCTACGAGCAGTACTTC
few	TRBV19	TRBJ2-7	NA	14	CATASGGFNYEQYF	TGTGCCACCGCTTCCGGCGGATTCAACTACGAGCAGTACTTC
NA	TRBV19	TRBJ1-5	NA	14	CASKLLVGNQPQHF	TGTGCCAGTAAGCTGCTAGTGGGCAATCAGCCCCAGCATTTT
NA	TRBV7-3	TRBJ2-5	NA	13	CASSLTRGETQYF	TGTGCCAGCAGCTTAACAAGAGGAGAGACCCAGTACTTC
NA	TRBV5-6	TRBJ2-1	TRBD2	14	CASSLLAGGYEQFF	TGTGCCAGCAGCTTGCTAGCGGGAGGTTATGAGCAGTTCTTC
NA	TRBV18	TRBJ1-5	TRBD1	14	CASSSGGSAQPQHF	TGTGCCAGCTCATCAGGGGGCTCGGCTCAGCCCCAGCATTTT
NA	TRBV28	TRBJ1-5	NA	15	CASSRRGERNQPQHF	TGTGCCAGCAGCCGTCGGGGGGAGCGAAATCAGCCCCAGCATTTT
NA	TRBV27	TRBJ2-7	TRBD1	14	CASSLTGYFYEQYF	TGTGCCAGCAGTTTGACAGGGTATTTCTACGAGCAGTACTTC
NA	TRBV6-5	TRBJ1-6	NA	14	CASSYSNESSPLHF	TGTGCCAGCAGTTACTCGAATGAAAGTTCACCCCTCCACTTT
NA	TRBV13	TRBJ2-1	TRBD2	17	CASSQPPRSGRRNEQFF	TGTGCCAGCAGCCAGCCCCCCCGTAGCGGGAGGAGGAATGAGCAGTTCTTC
NA	TRBV2	TRBJ2-5	NA	11	CASSEPDPQYF	TGTGCCAGCAGCGAACCAGACCCCCAGTACTTC
NA	TRBV19	TRBJ1-1	NA	14	CASSSQGLGTEAFF	TGTGCCAGTAGTTCACAGGGTCTCGGCACTGAAGCTTTCTTT
NA	TRBV5-1	TRBJ2-1	TRBD2	14	CASSFRTSIDEQFF	TGCGCCAGCAGCTTTAGGACTAGCATCGATGAGCAGTTCTTC
NA	TRBV6-5	TRBJ2-7	NA	11	CASSYSSEQYF	TGTGCCAGCAGTTACTCGTCCGAGCAGTACTTC
NA	TRBV5-1	TRBJ2-5	NA	14	CASSLEGLGETQYF	TGCGCCAGCAGCTTGGAGGGACTCGGAGAGACCCAGTACTTC
NA	TRBV3-1/TRBV3-2	TRBJ2-1	NA	10	CASRVDEQFF	TGTGCCAGCCGGGTTGATGAGCAGTTCTTC
NA	TRBV3-1/TRBV3-2	TRBJ2-3	NA	16	CASSQEWGRVPDTQYF	TGTGCCAGCAGCCAAGAGTGGGGGCGCGTCCCAGATACGCAGTATTTT
few	TRBV30	TRBJ2-7	NA	11	CAWNFRYEQYF	TGTGCCTGGAACTTCCGCTACGAGCAGTACTTC
NA	TRBV5-1	TRBJ2-7	NA	16	CASSLATYGSSYEQYF	TGCGCCAGCAGCTTAGCAACGTATGGAAGCTCCTACGAGCAGTACTTC
NA	TRBV19	TRBJ1-1	TRBD1	13	CASQGQTNTEAFF	TGTGCCAGCCAGGGACAGACGAACACTGAAGCTTTCTTT
NA	TRBV11-2	TRBJ2-5	TRBD2	16	CASSSGTSGGQETQYF	TGTGCCAGCAGCTCCGGGACTAGCGGAGGACAAGAGACCCAGTACTTC
NA	TRBV24-1	TRBJ2-1	TRBD2	16	CATSDQLAGNNNEQFF	TGTGCCACCAGTGACCAACTAGCGGGAAACAACAATGAGCAGTTCTTC
NA	TRBV7-9	TRBJ2-5	NA	12	CASSRPPTPQYF	TGTGCCAGCAGCCGTCCCCCGACCCCCCAGTACTTC
NA	TRBV30	TRBJ1-1	NA	11	CAWGQYTEAFF	TGTGCCTGGGGGCAATACACTGAAGCTTTCTTT